These 9 T cell receptor beta chains came from one sample sequenced in a study of blood T cell repertoires in COVID-19 (dated by TCRdb to between 2020 and 2021). The method was the immunoSEQ multiplex PCR assay. The table comes from immuneACCESS by way of TCRdb, which keeps in-frame sequences with V and J called. Part of the clones is missing from these tables; in studies checked, under half for an unresolved V gene and the rest for unknown reasons. The sample data list fewer than 300,000 clones, and approximately 77% of these were observed just once. Of the sample, about 3.4% is held by the ten largest clones. Sequences were obtained from peripheral blood. Source of these receptors: a woman aged 18-30 years with acute or convalescent COVID-19.

The rearrangement joins TRBV9 to TRBJ2-7, with no clear D. Trimming removed 0 bases from V and 1 base from J, with 8 bases in between. This CDR3 comprises 14 residues. CDR1 SGDLS and CDR2 YYNGEE come from the germline V gene. Here the CDR3 DNA reads TGTGCCAGCAGCGTAGAACTAAGTTCCTACGAGCAGTACTTC. It encodes CASSVELSSYEQYF.

The chain has TRBV28 and TRBJ1-5, with D perhaps TRBD1 (5 bases). The V end lost 6 bases, the J end lost 2 bases, and 17 bases lay between the germline ends. The germline V gene encodes CDR1 MDHEN and CDR2 SYDVKM. CDR3 length equals 16 residues. In nucleotides, the CDR3 is TGTGCCAGCAGGACGGACGGGCAAGGGGGCAATCAGCCCCAGCATTTT. Its translation: CASRTDGQGGNQPQHF. Together with reference TRBV28 and TRBJ1-5, the CDR3 gives the full variable domain: DVKVTQSSRYLVKRTGEKVFLECVQDMDHENMFWYRQDPGLGLRLIYFSYDVKMKEKGDIPEGYSVSREKKERFSLILESASTNQTSMYLCASRTDGQGGNQPQHFGDGTRLSIL.

The chain is built from TRBV6-5 and TRBJ2-7, with 7 bases that match TRBD1. The J segment lost 3 bases and the V segment lost 2 bases, leaving 7 bases of the junction unmatched. This CDR3 has 15 amino acids. Germline V gene data show CDR1 as MNHEY and CDR2 as SVGAGI. The CDR3 spells CASSYRQGRGYEQYF. CDR3 DNA: TGTGCCAGCAGTTACCGACAGGGTAGGGGCTACGAGCAGTACTTC.

The rearrangement joins TRBV4-2 to TRBJ1-4, with a tentative D call TRBD1 (5 bases). The CDR3 extends over 14 amino acids. Trimming stripped 4 bases from V and 3 bases from J, with 9 bases between. The V gene's germline CDR1 is LGHNA and CDR2 YNFKEQ. In DNA form, the CDR3 reads TGTGCCAGCAGCCCCGTAGGGGCTAATGAAAAACTGTTTTTT. Translation gives CASSPVGANEKLFF.

This clone was seen a few times. The chain couples TRBV13 to TRBJ2-1, with D uncertain. CDR3 size: 13 residues. Trimming removed 5 bases from V and 5 bases from J, with 10 bases in between. Germline V CDR1 and CDR2: PRHDT, FYEKMQ (reference sequence). As DNA, the CDR3 is TGTGCCAGCAGCCAGGTGCCAGACAATGAGCAGTTCTTC. Translated, it gives CASSQVPDNEQFF.

The rearrangement uses TRBV9 and TRBJ2-7; 8 bases agree with TRBD1. Germline values: CDR1 SGDLS, CDR2 YYNGEE. J gave up 6 bases and V 3 bases, and 11 bases lay outside the gene matches. This CDR3 is 15 amino acids long. The CDR3 nucleotides read TGTGCCAGCAGCGGTACCCCGGACAGGGCTGGCGAGCAGTACTTC. It encodes CASSGTPDRAGEQYF.

The chain is built from TRBV9 and TRBJ2-7; the match to TRBD2 covers 9 bases. Trimming cost V 7 bases and J 5 bases; bases outside gene matches: 13. Germline assignment: CDR1 SGDLS and CDR2 YYNGEE. The CDR3 runs 15 residues. CDR3 sequence reads: CASGGPGTSNDEQYF. The CDR3 DNA reads as TGTGCCAGCGGAGGACCCGGGACTAGCAACGACGAGCAGTACTTC.

On this clone itself: Additional DNA sequences in this sample encode the identical CDR3. The V gene is TRBV18, the J gene TRBJ2-7; 8 bases fit TRBD2. The germline V gene encodes CDR1 KGHSH and CDR2 LQKENI. This CDR3 spans 15 amino acids. The V segment lost 3 bases and the J segment 0 bases; nucleotides outside the gene matches: 4. CDR3 sequence: CASSPLAGSSYEQYF. DNA of the CDR3: TGTGCCAGCTCACCGCTAGCGGGCAGCTCCTACGAGCAGTACTTC.

The rearrangement links TRBV29-1 to TRBJ2-1; D is perhaps TRBD2 (7 bases). The CDR3 is 14 amino acids. CDR1 SQVTM and CDR2 ANQGSEA come from the germline V gene. Trimming shortened V by 7 bases and J by 9 bases, and 22 bases separated the two germline ends. The CDR3 DNA reads as TGCAGCGGAGACGGCGACCAGAGGGGGGGTGAGCAGTTCTTC. Its translation: CSGDGDQRGGEQFF.